This T cell receptor (beta chain) came from a study of cytomegalovirus exposure and HLA in healthy donors. For the study at large: A prior analysis found 100 million to 140 million unique TCR beta sequences from 150 million to 200 million T cells. Study-level points and caveats: Reportedly, TCR beta sequences accurately predicted HLA-A and HLA-B alleles in most subjects. The presence/absence work took it that sequencing depth was about the same across donors.

Researchers ran the PCR with 60 Vbeta and 13 Jbeta primers. Authors' processing steps: In a later analysis, the count reached roughly 80 million unique TCR beta chains, with 9 million to 11 million shared. TCRdb's copy holds only in-frame clones and misses some; the assay was immunoSEQ multiplex PCR. V and J calls and clone size are as listed in that table; D and trimming were resolved from the DNA. The table shows roughly 100,000 clones, with 13% to 15% occurring only once. The CDR3 totals 14 residues. CDR1 is SSHAT, CDR2 FNYEAQ, per germline (reference sequence). This clone appeared a few times. Its antigen is as yet unknown. At one of its ends the junction is not consistent with the germline gene, which may arise from a read error.

This chain connects TRBV7-7 to TRBJ2-3; no clear D gene. The sequenced sample consisted of PBMCs. The TCR originated in a female donor in good health and CMV-seronegative. The chain's CDR3 is CASSLGLGTDTQYF. The CDR3 DNA sequence: TGTGCTAGCAGCTTAGGGTTAGGCACAGATACGCAGTATTTT.